This T cell receptor beta chain was obtained from a study of OX40 agonist ivuxolimab in advanced cancers. Germline V lookup: CDR1 MNHNS, CDR2 SASEGT. This CDR3 is 15 amino acids long. J gave up 2 bases and V 4 bases, and 4 bases lay outside the gene matches. This table comes from immunoSEQ multiplex PCR, and its TCRdb copy is limited to in-frame clones, with some not included. The sample shows 55,000 to 75,000 clones, 91% of them seen only once. This sequence was found in an adult with an advanced solid tumor such as melanoma, head and neck, liver or kidney cancer. The chain joins TRBV6-1 to TRBJ2-1; 8 bases align to TRBD1. Specimen: CD4+ or CD8+ T cells sorted from blood, collected in a trial of the OX40 agonist ivuxolimab. The CDR3 here is CASSARQGPYNEQFF. CDR3 DNA sequence: TGTGCCAGCAGTGCCCGACAGGGGCCCTACAATGAGCAGTTCTTC.